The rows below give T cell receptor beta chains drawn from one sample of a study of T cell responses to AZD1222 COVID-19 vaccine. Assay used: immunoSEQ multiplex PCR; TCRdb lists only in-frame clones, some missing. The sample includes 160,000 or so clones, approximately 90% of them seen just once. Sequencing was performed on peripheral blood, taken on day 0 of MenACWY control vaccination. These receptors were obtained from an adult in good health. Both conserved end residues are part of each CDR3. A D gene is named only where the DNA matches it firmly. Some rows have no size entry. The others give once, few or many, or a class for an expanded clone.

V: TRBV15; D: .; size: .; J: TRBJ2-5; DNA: TGTGCCACCAGCAGACGATCGTACCAAGAGACCCAGTACTTC; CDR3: CATSRRSYQETQYF
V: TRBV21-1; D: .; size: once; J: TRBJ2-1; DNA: TGTGCCAGCAGCAAAGCGGCACAGGGGGACCACAATGAGCAGTTCTTC; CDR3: CASSKAAQGDHNEQFF
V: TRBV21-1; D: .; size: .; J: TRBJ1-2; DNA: TGTGCCAGCACCTACATATCGTATATTAAGGGCTACACCTTC; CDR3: CASTYISYIKGYTF
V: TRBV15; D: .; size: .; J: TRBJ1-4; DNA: TGTGCCACCAGCAGAGATAGGCCGGGGGCGCTTGAAAAACTGTTTTTT; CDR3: CATSRDRPGALEKLFF
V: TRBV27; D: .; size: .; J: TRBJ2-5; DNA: TGTGCCAGCCCAGCCTTATGCCCTAGATCAGAAGAGACCCAGTACTTC; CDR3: CASPALCPRSEETQYF
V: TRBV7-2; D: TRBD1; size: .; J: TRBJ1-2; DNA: TGTGCCACCACGTCCGGACAGGGTCACGGCTACACCTTC; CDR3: CATTSGQGHGYTF
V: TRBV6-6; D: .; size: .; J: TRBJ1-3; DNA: TGTGCCAGCAGTTACGAGGACGGAAACACCATATATTTT; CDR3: CASSYEDGNTIYF
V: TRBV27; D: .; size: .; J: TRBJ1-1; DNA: TGTGCCAGCAGTTTCGGTAGGGGGAACACTGAAGCTTTCTTT; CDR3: CASSFGRGNTEAFF
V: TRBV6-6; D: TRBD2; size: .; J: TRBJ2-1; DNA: TGTGCCAGCAGTCCCGCCCCGCTAGCGGGCTTGTACAATGAGCAGTTCTTC; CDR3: CASSPAPLAGLYNEQFF
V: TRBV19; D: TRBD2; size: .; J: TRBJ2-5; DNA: TGTGCCAGTACGGATAGCGGGAGAAAGGAGACCCAGTACTTC; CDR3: CASTDSGRKETQYF
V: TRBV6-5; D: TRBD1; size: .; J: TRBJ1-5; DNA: TGTGCCAGCAGTTACTCCTCAGGGGGCGGGCAGCCCCAGCATTTT; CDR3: CASSYSSGGGQPQHF
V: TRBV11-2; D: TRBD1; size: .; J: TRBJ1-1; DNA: TGTGCCAGCAGCCGAGGGGACAGGAGGGGAAACACTGAAGCTTTCTTT; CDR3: CASSRGDRRGNTEAFF
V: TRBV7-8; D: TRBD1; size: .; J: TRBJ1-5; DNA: TGTGCCAGCAGCCGGACAGGGTTGGGGCAGCCCCAGCATTTT; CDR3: CASSRTGLGQPQHF
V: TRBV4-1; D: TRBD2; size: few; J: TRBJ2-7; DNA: TGCGCCAGCAGTTCAGCGGGACTAGCGGGAAAACCGACCTACGAGCAGTACTTC; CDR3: CASSSAGLAGKPTYEQYF
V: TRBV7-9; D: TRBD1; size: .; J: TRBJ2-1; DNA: TGTGCCAGCAGCTTAGCGTTTTTGGGACAGGGTAAAGGCTTCCCGTTCTTC; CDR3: CASSLAFLGQGKGFPFF
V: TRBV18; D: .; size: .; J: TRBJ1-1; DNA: TGTGCCAGCTCTCCGGGGCGTAACACTGAAGCTTTCTTT; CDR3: CASSPGRNTEAFF
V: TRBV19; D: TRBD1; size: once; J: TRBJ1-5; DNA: TGTGCCAGTAGCGACAGGGGCGGAAGCAATCAGCCCCAGCATTTT; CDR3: CASSDRGGSNQPQHF
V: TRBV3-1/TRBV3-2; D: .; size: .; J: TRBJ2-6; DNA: TGTGCCAGCAGCCAAGGGGGCAACCGGGGCTCTGGGGCCAACGTCCTGACTTTC; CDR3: CASSQGGNRGSGANVLTF
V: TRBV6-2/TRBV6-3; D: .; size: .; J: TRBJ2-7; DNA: TGTGCCAGCAGTTTTACCGGGAGCGTCAAGGACGAGCAGTACTTC; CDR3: CASSFTGSVKDEQYF
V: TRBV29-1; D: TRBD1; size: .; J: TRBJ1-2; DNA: TGCAGCGTTGAAGGGGCGACAGGGGGGCATGGCTACACCTTC; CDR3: CSVEGATGGHGYTF
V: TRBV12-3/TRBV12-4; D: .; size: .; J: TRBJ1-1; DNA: TGTGCCAGCAGTTTCGGGGGGAACACTGAAGCTTTCTTT; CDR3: CASSFGGNTEAFF
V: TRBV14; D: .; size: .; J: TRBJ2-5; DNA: TGTGCCAGCAGCCAAGGATTAACCCTTGTGACCCAGTACTTC; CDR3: CASSQGLTLVTQYF
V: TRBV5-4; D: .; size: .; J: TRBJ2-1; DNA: TGTGCCAGCAGCTTGGTCTTGAGCTCCTACAATGAGCAGTTCTTC; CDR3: CASSLVLSSYNEQFF
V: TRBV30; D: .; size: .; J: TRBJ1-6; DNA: TGTGCCTGGGGAAGAGCGACCGGGCCGGGGTCACCCCTCCACTTT; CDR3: CAWGRATGPGSPLHF
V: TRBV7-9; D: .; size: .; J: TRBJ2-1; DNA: TGTGCCAGCAGCCAGGCCGGCGAGGTCTACAATGAGCAGTTCTTC; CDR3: CASSQAGEVYNEQFF
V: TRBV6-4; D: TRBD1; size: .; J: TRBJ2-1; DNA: TGTGCCAGCAGCGTCGACAGGGGATCTTCCCATGAGCAGTTCTTC; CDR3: CASSVDRGSSHEQFF
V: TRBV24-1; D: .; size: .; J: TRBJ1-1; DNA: TGTGCCACCAGTGACCCACGGAGGGGGACTGAAGCTTTCTTT; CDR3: CATSDPRRGTEAFF
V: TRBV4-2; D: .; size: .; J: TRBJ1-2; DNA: TGTGCCAGCAGCCAAGATTTACGGGACTATGGCTACACCTTC; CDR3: CASSQDLRDYGYTF
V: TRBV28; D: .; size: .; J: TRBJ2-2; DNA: TGTGCCAGCAGTTTTACGGGACCGAACACCGGGGAGCTGTTTTTT; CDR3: CASSFTGPNTGELFF
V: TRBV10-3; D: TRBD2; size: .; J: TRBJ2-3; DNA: TGTGCCTCCGGGACTAGCGGGAGCACAGATACGCAGTATTTT; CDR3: CASGTSGSTDTQYF
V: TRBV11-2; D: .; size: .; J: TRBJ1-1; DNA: TGTGCCAGCAGCCCTAGTGGCACTGAAGCTTTCTTT; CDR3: CASSPSGTEAFF
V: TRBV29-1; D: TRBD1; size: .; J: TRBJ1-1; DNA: TGCAGCGCTAGGACAGGGGGCAACACTGAAGCTTTCTTT; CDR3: CSARTGGNTEAFF
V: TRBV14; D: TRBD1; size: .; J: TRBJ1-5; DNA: TGTGCCAGCTCGGGAGGGGGCGGCAATCAGCCCCAGCATTTT; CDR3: CASSGGGGNQPQHF
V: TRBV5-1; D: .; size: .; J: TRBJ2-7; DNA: TGCGCCAGCAGCTTGGTTTCTGCCTCGGCCTACGAGCAGTACTTC; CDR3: CASSLVSASAYEQYF
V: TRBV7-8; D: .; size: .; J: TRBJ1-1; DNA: TGTGCCAGCAGCTTTCCGGGGGGGTCTGAAGCTTTCTTT; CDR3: CASSFPGGSEAFF
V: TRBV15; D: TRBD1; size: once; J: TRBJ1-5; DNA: TGTGCCACCAGCAGAGGGAACGACAGGGTTAATCAGCCCCAGCATTTT; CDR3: CATSRGNDRVNQPQHF
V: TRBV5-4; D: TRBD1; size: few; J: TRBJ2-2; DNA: TGTGCCAGCAGCTTAGGGCAGGGGGCGGATACCGGGGAGCTGTTTTTT; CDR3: CASSLGQGADTGELFF
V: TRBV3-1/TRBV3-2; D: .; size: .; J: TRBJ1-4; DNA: TGTGCCAGCAGCCAAGTCCCATCATCAACTAATGAAAAACTGTTTTTT; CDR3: CASSQVPSSTNEKLFF
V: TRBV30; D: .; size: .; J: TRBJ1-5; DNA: TGTGCCTGGGAAACAGGGAGGAATCAGCCCCAGCATTTT; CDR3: CAWETGRNQPQHF
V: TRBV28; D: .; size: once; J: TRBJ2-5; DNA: TGTGCCAGCGAGGGAACGGATCGGAGGACCCAGTACTTC; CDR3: CASEGTDRRTQYF
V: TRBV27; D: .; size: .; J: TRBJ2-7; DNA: TGTGCCAGCAGCACCCACAGCAACCCATACGAGCAGTACTTC; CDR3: CASSTHSNPYEQYF
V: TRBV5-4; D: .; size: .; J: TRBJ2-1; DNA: TGTGCCAGCAGCTTGGTGGGCGGGACGTACAATGAGCAGTTCTTC; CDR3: CASSLVGGTYNEQFF
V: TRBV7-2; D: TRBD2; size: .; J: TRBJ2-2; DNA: TGTGCCAGCAGCTTAGGTTTAGCGGGAAGCTTGGGGACCGGGGAGCTGTTTTTT; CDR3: CASSLGLAGSLGTGELFF
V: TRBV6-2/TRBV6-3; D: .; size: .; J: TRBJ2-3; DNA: TGTGCCAGCAGCCTGATACGGAGAGATACGCAGTATTTT; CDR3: CASSLIRRDTQYF
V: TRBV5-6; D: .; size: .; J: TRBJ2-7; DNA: TGTGCCAGCAGCTTGGAAGGCGGGTCCCGAGCCTACGAGCAGTACTTC; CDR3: CASSLEGGSRAYEQYF
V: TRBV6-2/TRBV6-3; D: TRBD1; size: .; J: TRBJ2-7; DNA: TGTGCCAGCAGTTACTCCGGGACAGGGACAGAGCAGTACTTC; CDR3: CASSYSGTGTEQYF
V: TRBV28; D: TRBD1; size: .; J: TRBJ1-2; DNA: TGTGCCGTTCCAAGACAGGGGTATGGCTACACCTTC; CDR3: CAVPRQGYGYTF
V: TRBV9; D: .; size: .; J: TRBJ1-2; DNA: TGTGCCAGCAGCGACGGGACCCTGGCTGGCTACACCTTC; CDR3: CASSDGTLAGYTF
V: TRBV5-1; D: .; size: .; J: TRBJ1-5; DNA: TGCGCCAGCAGCTTGTTTGGGGGCCAGCCCCAGCATTTT; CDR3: CASSLFGGQPQHF
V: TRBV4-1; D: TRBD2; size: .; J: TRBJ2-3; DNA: TGCGCCAGCACAGGCGGGAGAGGGGATACGCAGTATTTT; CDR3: CASTGGRGDTQYF
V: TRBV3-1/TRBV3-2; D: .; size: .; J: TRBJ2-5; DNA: TGTGCCAGCAGCCAATTCAGGGACCAAGAGACCCAGTACTTC; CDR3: CASSQFRDQETQYF
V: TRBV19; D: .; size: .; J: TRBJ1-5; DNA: TGTGCCAGTAGCCCCGGGCGTAATCAGCCCCAGCATTTT; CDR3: CASSPGRNQPQHF